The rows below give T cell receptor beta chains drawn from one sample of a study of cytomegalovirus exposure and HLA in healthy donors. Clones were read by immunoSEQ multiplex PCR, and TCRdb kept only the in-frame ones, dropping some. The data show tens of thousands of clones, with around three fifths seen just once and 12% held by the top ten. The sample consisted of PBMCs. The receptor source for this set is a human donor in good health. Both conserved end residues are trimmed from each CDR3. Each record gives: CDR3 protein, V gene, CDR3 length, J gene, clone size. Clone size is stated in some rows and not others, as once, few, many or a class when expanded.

ASSLDRGYEQY	TRBV27	11	TRBJ2-7	-
ASSQDPGQGYGYT	TRBV4-1	13	TRBJ1-2	-
ASSLALSGGTGELF	TRBV7-7	14	TRBJ2-2	-
ASRQAGGGSYNEQF	TRBV5-1	14	TRBJ2-1	-
ASSVGAGAGSPLH	TRBV9	13	TRBJ1-6	-
ASSYASYSPLH	TRBV6-5	11	TRBJ1-6	few
ASSWGGFTEAF	TRBV25-1	11	TRBJ1-1	few
ASSLDWGDTEAF	TRBV5-4	12	TRBJ1-1	-
AWSAGTGAGANILT	TRBV30	14	TRBJ2-6	-
ASSLWTGHEQY	TRBV27	11	TRBJ2-7	-
ASTLDRGNEKLF	TRBV5-1	12	TRBJ1-4	-
ASSSQRQAYSGANVLT	TRBV18	16	TRBJ2-6	few
ASSTHLGGLGYGYT	TRBV27	14	TRBJ1-2	-
ASSAVTGGTDTQY	TRBV5-4	13	TRBJ2-3	-
ASSPYSGTGGLGYT	TRBV4-2	14	TRBJ1-2	few
ASSYRGSRGETQY	TRBV6-5	13	TRBJ2-5	-
ASSLAGTGVYEQY	TRBV7-3	13	TRBJ2-7	-